These 7 T cell receptor beta chains were sequenced from one sample in a study of T cells in women clearing cervical HPV infection. Produced via immunoSEQ multiplex PCR; TCRdb's table is partial and in-frame only. In total, the table holds some 19,000 clones. Sequenced material: blood buffy coat. These receptors originate from a woman between 18 and 70 years old with a cervical HPV16 infection that either progressed to CIN3+ or cleared (not recorded which).

Regarding this clone: The read stops 3 residues short of the end of the CDR3; the missing end is completed from the germline J gene. This rearrangement joins TRBV19 to TRBJ2-2; D remains unclear. Germline assignment: CDR1 LNHDA and CDR2 SQIVND (reference sequence). This CDR3 spans 13 amino acids. The CDR3 sequence: CASRRDGHGELFF. The covered CDR3 bases are TGTGCCAGTAGGAGAGATGGGCATGGCGAG.

On this clone itself: Sequencing ends 3 residues short of the CDR3 end; the germline J gene provides the rest. The rearrangement joins TRBV9 to TRBJ2-7; 7 bases line up with TRBD2. V dropped 3 bases and J dropped 1; count of bases not matched to a gene: 4. CDR3 length: 14 amino acids. Germline V gene data show CDR1 as SGDLS and CDR2 as YYNGEE. The CDR3 here is CASSESGVSYEQYF. The sequenced part of the CDR3 DNA is TGTGCCAGCAGCGAGAGCGGGGTGTCCTACGAG.

With regard to this clone: The read is 3 residues too short to cover the CDR3 end, so that end is filled in from the germline J gene. The V call is TRBV30, the J call TRBJ2-3, with a tentative D call TRBD1 (6 bases). This CDR3 comprises 13 residues. Germline CDR1 GTSNPN, CDR2 SVGIG (reference sequence). Incomplete CDR3 DNA: TGTGCCTGGAGTACAGGGCTTAATCAGCCG. This sequence encodes CAWSTGLNQP. The full CDR3 protein reads CAWSTGLNQPQYF.

Details on this clone: The read is 3 residues too short to cover the CDR3 end, so that end is filled in from the germline J gene. The rearrangement uses TRBV18 and TRBJ1-6; 8 bases map to TRBD1. The CDR3 has 15 amino acids. In germline, CDR1 is KGHSH, CDR2 LQKENI. V trimming: 0 bases; J trimming: 10 bases; junction bases outside the gene matches: 5. CDR3 bases read: TGTGCCAGCTCACCACCGGACAGGGTCGGATCACCC. Its protein is CASSPPDRVGSP. The whole CDR3 region reads CASSPPDRVGSPLHF.

Turning to this clone: Read sequence stops 3 residues before the CDR3 end, and the germline J gene provides the missing end. The chain joins TRBV5-6 to TRBJ2-7; TRBD1 is a possible D gene (5 bases). The germline V gene has CDR1 SGHDT and CDR2 YYEEEE. This CDR3 is 15 amino acids long. Trimming cost V 3 bases and J 4 bases, with 17 bases left between them. CDR3 bases read: TGTGCCAGCAGCTCAACCTTCGCAGGGCTTTACGAG. This sequence encodes CASSSTFAGLYE. The CDR3 as a whole reads CASSSTFAGLYEQYF.

A word on this clone: The observed sequence ends 3 residues before the CDR3 terminus, with the missing tail filled in from the germline J gene. The rearrangement uses TRBV11-3 and TRBJ2-7, with 9 bases that match TRBD1. The CDR3 loop spans 13 amino acids. Germline values: CDR1 SGHNT, CDR2 YENEEA. V dropped 5 bases and J dropped 6; count of bases not matched to a gene: 5. The CDR3 protein is CASSRDRVGEQYF. Incomplete CDR3 DNA: TGTGCCAGCAGCCGGGACAGGGTAGGCGAG.

CDR3 amino acids: CASSSNQGLDYTF. The sequenced CDR3 bases are TGTGCCAGCAGCTCAAACCAGGGACTCGAC. The chain employs TRBV7-2 and TRBJ1-2; D is perhaps TRBD1 (5 bases). The sequence runs out 3 residues before the end of the CDR3; the remainder is reconstructed from the germline J gene. Germline V gene data show CDR1 as SGHTA and CDR2 as FQGNSA. The length of the CDR3 is 13 residues.